These 30 T cell receptor beta chains were sequenced from one sample in a study of spatial heterogeneity in lung cancer. Described time point: sample taken at primary tumor resection. TCRdb redid the calling of the 5' RACE reads with MiXCR, one entry per CDR3 protein. The sample has approximately 11,000 distinct CDR3 sequences, more than 3% seen once; the top ten hold 40% to 60%. The sample consisted of PBMCs, taken at surgery. Receptor source: a female donor with early-stage non-small cell lung cancer.

This clonotype was detected many times. This chain uses TRBV11-1 with TRBJ1-4; TRBD1 aligns across 10 bases. Germline lookup yields CDR1 SGHAT and CDR2 FQDESV (reference sequence). Germline trimming cut 11 bases from V and 11 bases from J; bases unmatched to any gene: 11. The CDR3 totals 13 residues. CDR3 protein: CASRGTGEDKLFF. CDR3 sequence (DNA): TGTGCCTCCCGCGGGACAGGGGAGGATAAACTGTTTTTT.

The CDR3 protein is CASSQQTGKHYGYTF. The CDR3 region has the DNA TGCGCCAGCAGCCAACAGACAGGGAAGCACTATGGCTACACCTTC. The chain is built from TRBV4-3 and TRBJ1-2; 7 positions match TRBD1. Germline V CDR1 and CDR2: LGHNA, YSLEER. The CDR3 covers 15 residues. V gave up 2 bases and J gave up 3 bases; unmatched junction bases: 6.

This clonotype showed up many times. The rearrangement uses TRBV7-9 and TRBJ1-6; no definite D call. The germline gives CDR1 SEHNR, CDR2 FQNEAQ (reference sequence). Between the trimmed V and J ends, which lost 1 base and 7 bases, there was a span of 5 bases. There are 13 residues in the CDR3. CDR3 in amino acids: CASSLGVNSPLHF. The DNA for the CDR3 is TGTGCCAGCAGCTTAGGAGTGAATTCACCCCTCCACTTT.

This clonotype came up many times. The J gene is TRBJ2-3, the V gene TRBV20-1; 12 positions match TRBD2. The germline V gene encodes CDR1 DFQATT and CDR2 SNEGSKA (reference sequence). With 4 bases clipped from V and 4 bases from J, the junction kept 6 bases outside the gene matches. CDR3 length equals 15 residues. The CDR3 sequence is CSAKGLAGRSDTQYF. The DNA of the CDR3 is TGCAGTGCTAAAGGACTAGCGGGAAGATCAGATACGCAGTATTTT.

This clonotype turned up a few times. The rearrangement joins TRBV20-1 to TRBJ1-1; D is uncertain. Germline V gene data show CDR1 as DFQATT and CDR2 as SNEGSKA (reference sequence). The CDR3 sequence is 13 residues long. Trimming left V 3 bases short and J 0 bases short, with 8 bases between. The CDR3 bases are TGCAGTGCTAGGGACGGATTGAACACTGAAGCTTTCTTT. Its protein is CSARDGLNTEAFF.

This clonotype was counted at least ten times. The V gene is TRBV9, the J gene TRBJ1-1, with D unclear. This CDR3 contains 16 residues. Looked up from germline, CDR1 is SGDLS and CDR2 is YYNGEE. Trimming took off 3 bases at V and 1 base at J, with 16 bases between the two ends. Here the CDR3 reads CASSAKTIRRNTEAFF. CDR3 bases: TGTGCCAGCAGCGCAAAAACCATCAGGAGGAACACTGAAGCTTTCTTT. The variable domain in full, with the rest retrieved from reference TRBV9 and TRBJ1-1, is DSGVTQTPKHLITATGQRVTLRCSPRSGDLSVYWYQQSLDQGLQFLIQYYNGEERAKGNILERFSAQQFPDLHSELNLSSLELGDSALYFCASSAKTIRRNTEAFFGQGTRLTVV.

This clonotype was found many times. The CDR3 sequence: CASRHLAGEYNEQFF. As DNA, the CDR3 is TGTGCCAGCAGGCATCTAGCGGGGGAATACAATGAGCAGTTCTTC. The rearrangement links TRBV7-9 to TRBJ2-1; 10 bases align to TRBD2. V shed 6 bases and J 4 bases; nucleotides not matched to a gene: 6. The germline V gene has CDR1 SEHNR and CDR2 FQNEAQ (reference sequence). This CDR3 has 15 amino acids.

This clonotype was seen only a few times. V usage is TRBV5-1 and J usage is TRBJ1-2; D is possibly TRBD1 (6 bases). Trimming left V 5 bases short and J 6 bases short, with 14 bases between. Looked up from germline, CDR1 is SGHRS and CDR2 is YFSETQ. The CDR3 has 13 residues. CDR3 nucleotide sequence: TGCGCCAGCAGAGTCCACAGGGCCGATGGCTACACCTTC. Residues: CASRVHRADGYTF.

This clonotype was recorded at least ten times. The chain has TRBV20-1 and TRBJ2-7, with D possibly called TRBD1 or TRBD2 (5 bases each). The CDR3 has 13 amino acids. V lost 5 bases and J 3 bases, leaving 14 bases between the germline ends. The germline CDR1 and CDR2 sequences are DFQATT and SNEGSKA (reference sequence). CDR3 protein: CSAPGRASYEQYF. The CDR3, as DNA: TGCAGTGCTCCGGGACGGGCGAGCTACGAGCAGTACTTC.

The V call is TRBV6-2 or TRBV6-3, the J call TRBJ2-5; 9 bases are shared with TRBD2. V dropped 6 bases and J dropped 5; count of bases not matched to a gene: 13. This CDR3 is 16 amino acids long. From germline, CDR1 is MNHEY and CDR2 SVGEGT. The CDR3 DNA reads TGTGCCAGCAGCCCCCGCGGGCGGGGGGGCCGGGAGACCCAGTACTTC. Translated: CASSPRGRGGRETQYF.

This clonotype was found many times. The J gene is TRBJ2-1, the V gene TRBV2; D is ambiguous. The CDR3 spans 17 residues. Germline V gene sequence: CDR1 SNHLY, CDR2 FYNNEI. V lost 2 bases to trimming and J lost 4 bases, with 18 bases between them. As DNA, the CDR3 is TGTGCCAGCAGTGAATTGTTGTCCGATACCTTTTACAATGAGCAGTTCTTC. Residues: CASSELLSDTFYNEQFF. Full variable domain (rest looked up from reference TRBV2 and TRBJ2-1): EPEVTQTPSHQVTQMGQEVILRCVPISNHLYFYWYRQILGQKVEFLVSFYNNEISEKSEIFDDQFSVERPDGSNFTLKIRSTKLEDSAMYFCASSELLSDTFYNEQFFGPGTRLTVL.

This clonotype was detected many times. V and J are TRBV7-2 and TRBJ2-1, with 8 nucleotides matching TRBD2. CDR3 size: 14 residues. Germline V lookup: CDR1 SGHTA, CDR2 FQGNSA. Trimming cost V 1 base and J 6 bases; bases outside gene matches: 2. CDR3 sequence: CASSLEREPNEQFF. For the CDR3, the DNA is TGTGCCAGCAGCTTAGAGCGGGAGCCCAATGAGCAGTTCTTC.

Many counts were recorded for this clonotype. The chain couples TRBV4-3 to TRBJ2-2; weak D call: TRBD2 (5 bases). The CDR3 has 17 residues. Germline CDR1 reads LGHNA; CDR2 reads YSLEER. The ends were cut back, 0 bases at V and 0 bases at J, with 11 bases in the middle. CDR3 sequence reads: CASSQDYGGANTGELFF. The CDR3 region has the DNA TGCGCCAGCAGCCAAGATTATGGAGGCGCGAACACCGGGGAGCTGTTTTTT.

In this sample, this clonotype turned up many times. The rearrangement joins TRBV12-3 or TRBV12-4 to TRBJ2-2; D is ambiguous. The germline V and J ends were trimmed by 5 bases and 7 bases, with 8 bases remaining between them. The CDR3 loop spans 12 amino acids. The CDR3 DNA reads as TGTGCCAGCAGTCCCCCAGTCGGGGAGCTGTTTTTT. Translation: CASSPPVGELFF.

This clonotype was recorded at least ten times. This sequence joins TRBV6-1 and TRBJ2-4; unclear D gene. The V gene's germline CDR1 is MNHNS and CDR2 SASEGT. The ends were cut back, 3 bases at V and 1 base at J, with 7 bases in the middle. The CDR3 runs 14 residues. The CDR3 nucleotides are TGTGCCAGCAGTGACGGGTGGGCCAAAAACATTCAGTACTTC. Translating gives CASSDGWAKNIQYF.

This clonotype has ten or more counts. The gene calls are TRBV6-6 and TRBJ2-3; possibly TRBD2 for D (6 bases). Trimming pared 5 bases from V and 0 bases from J, leaving 15 bases between. CDR1 and CDR2 (germline): MNHNY, SVGAGI (reference sequence). This CDR3 spans 16 amino acids. The CDR3 coding sequence is TGTGCCAGCAGTAACTTCGGGCTAGCGAGCACAGATACGCAGTATTTT. Translating gives CASSNFGLASTDTQYF.

This clonotype was counted ten times or more. This rearrangement joins TRBV2 to TRBJ2-1, with 10 bases lining up with TRBD2. Trimming removed 6 bases from V and 2 bases from J; junction bases left unmatched: 1. This CDR3 has 14 amino acids. The V gene's germline CDR1 is SNHLY and CDR2 FYNNEI. The CDR3 region is CASRSGGAYNEQFF. The DNA for the CDR3 is TGTGCCAGCAGGAGCGGGGGGGCCTACAATGAGCAGTTCTTC. The whole variable domain, remainder taken from reference TRBV2 and TRBJ2-1, is EPEVTQTPSHQVTQMGQEVILRCVPISNHLYFYWYRQILGQKVEFLVSFYNNEISEKSEIFDDQFSVERPDGSNFTLKIRSTKLEDSAMYFCASRSGGAYNEQFFGPGTRLTVL.

This clonotype was detected many times. The V call is TRBV7-9, the J call TRBJ2-7; 7 positions agree with TRBD1. Germline trimming cut 5 bases from V and 7 bases from J; bases unmatched to any gene: 11. CDR1 is SEHNR, CDR2 FQNEAQ, per germline (reference sequence). CDR3 length: 14 amino acids. Here the CDR3 reads CASSRGTDLGEQYF. The CDR3 nucleotides are TGTGCCAGCAGCCGTGGGACAGACCTAGGGGAGCAGTACTTC.

This clonotype rates as medium-sized. The chain has TRBV20-1 and TRBJ2-7; TRBD2 matches 7 bases. CDR3 length: 12 amino acids. V gave up 4 bases and J gave up 5 bases; unmatched junction bases: 5. Germline V CDR1 and CDR2: DFQATT, SNEGSKA (reference sequence). The CDR3 sequence: CSAIERGDEQYF. In DNA form, the CDR3 reads TGCAGTGCTATAGAGCGGGGCGACGAGCAGTACTTC.

This clonotype was counted many times. The DNA of the CDR3 is TGTGCCAGCAGCGCCCGGACAGGCGGCTACGAGCAGTACTTC. Translated, it gives CASSARTGGYEQYF. V is TRBV9 and J is TRBJ2-7; 7 nucleotides align to TRBD1. This CDR3 has 14 amino acids. Germline V CDR1 and CDR2: SGDLS, YYNGEE. J gave up 3 bases and V 3 bases, and 6 bases lay outside the gene matches.

This clonotype was counted between two and nine times. The V call is TRBV20-1, the J call TRBJ2-1; 9 bases agree with TRBD2. This CDR3 spans 15 amino acids. Germline V gene lookup returns CDR1 DFQATT and CDR2 SNEGSKA (reference sequence). V was clipped by 5 bases and J by 8 bases; unmatched bases: 13. The DNA for the CDR3 is TGCAGTGCTCCTCATAGCGGGGGTTTTTCCGATGAGCAGTTCTTC. Its translation: CSAPHSGGFSDEQFF.

This clonotype was observed a handful of times. This sequence joins TRBV7-2 and TRBJ1-6; D not resolved. Germline CDR1 is SGHTA and CDR2 is FQGNSA. The CDR3 extends over 13 amino acids. The ends were cut back, 5 bases at V and 4 bases at J, with 6 bases in the middle. CDR3 nucleotide sequence: TGTGCCAGCAGCCAGGATTATAATTCACCCCTCCACTTT. Its translation is CASSQDYNSPLHF.

For this clonotype: Just one base apart from a much larger clone, this may be a read error. The gene calls are TRBV20-1 and TRBJ2-5, with D maybe TRBD2 (5 bases). There are 16 residues in the CDR3. V was cut by 0 bases and J by 0 bases, with 14 bases left in between. CDR1 is DFQATT and CDR2 is SNEGSKA in the germline V gene (reference sequence). CDR3 loop: CSARDLVATNQETQYF. CDR3 nucleotides: TGCAGTGCTAGAGATTTAGTAGCGACCAACCAAGAGACCCAGTACTTC.

This clonotype was counted at least ten times. CDR3 sequence: CASSEPREFGSYEQYF. The CDR3 DNA is TGTGCCAGCAGTGAACCCAGGGAGTTCGGCTCCTACGAGCAGTACTTC. The genes are TRBV6-1 and TRBJ2-7, with D tentatively TRBD1 or TRBD2 (5 bases each). V was cut by 2 bases and J by 0 bases, with 14 bases left in between. The germline CDR1 and CDR2 sequences are MNHNS and SASEGT. The CDR3 length is 16 residues.

This clonotype was seen repeatedly, ten times or more. V usage is TRBV7-2 and J usage is TRBJ1-1; weak D call: TRBD1 (5 bases). CDR3 size: 13 residues. Per the germline V gene, CDR1 is SGHTA and CDR2 is FQGNSA. The germline V and J ends were trimmed by 4 bases and 4 bases, with 10 bases remaining between them. The CDR3: CASSSRGGTEAFF. CDR3 nucleotides: TGTGCCAGCAGCTCAAGGGGAGGCACTGAAGCTTTCTTT.

This clonotype was counted at least ten times. The V and J genes are TRBV7-3 and TRBJ2-2, with D possibly matching TRBD2 (5 bases). V lost 5 bases and J lost 7, with 11 bases in between. CDR3 size: 13 residues. Germline lookup yields CDR1 SGHTA and CDR2 FQGTGA. The CDR3 loop is CASSKVRGGELFF. CDR3 coding DNA: TGTGCCAGCAGCAAGGTCCGGGGCGGGGAGCTGTTTTTT.

This clonotype was counted at least ten times. The rearrangement links TRBV29-1 to TRBJ2-1, with D possibly TRBD1 on 5 matching bases. The germline V and J ends were trimmed by 1 base and 6 bases, with 10 bases remaining between them. The CDR3 totals 13 residues. Germline values: CDR1 SQVTM, CDR2 ANQGSEA. The CDR3 DNA is TGCAGCGTTGAAGTCGGCAGGGTCAATGAGCAGTTCTTC. This translates into CSVEVGRVNEQFF.

This clonotype was seen ten or more times. The chain recombines TRBV29-1 with TRBJ1-5; D ambiguous. Germline CDR1 and CDR2: SQVTM and ANQGSEA. CDR3 size: 16 residues. V gave up 7 bases and J gave up 1 base, with 20 bases separating them. Here the CDR3 DNA reads TGCAGCGGCCGAGGCTGCCGGCGGGAGAGCAATCAGCCCCAGCATTTT. Protein product: CSGRGCRRESNQPQHF. Full variable domain (missing parts from reference TRBV29-1 and TRBJ1-5): SAVISQKPSRDICQRGTSLTIQCQVDSQVTMMFWYRQQPGQSLTLIATANQGSEATYESGFVIDKFPISRPNLTFSTLTVSNMSPEDSSIYLCSGRGCRRESNQPQHFGDGTRLSIL.

CDR3 DNA: TGCAGTGCTAGAGATAGCGGGCTTGGAGAGACCCAGTACTTC. It yields the protein CSARDSGLGETQYF. The chain recombines TRBV20-1 with TRBJ2-5; TRBD2 aligns across 7 bases. The CDR3 is made up of 14 amino acids. With V trimmed by 0 bases and J by 4 bases, 5 bases remained unmatched. Germline V lookup: CDR1 DFQATT, CDR2 SNEGSKA (reference sequence).

The chain uses TRBV12-3 or TRBV12-4 and TRBJ1-5, with 10 nucleotides matching TRBD1. The CDR3 spans 15 residues. Trimming at V came to 2 bases and at J to 6 bases, leaving 4 bases not matched to a gene. CDR3 sequence (DNA): TGTGCCAGCAGTTTAAGGGACAGGGGAAGTCAGCCCCAGCATTTT. It specifies CASSLRDRGSQPQHF.